The rows below give T cell receptor beta chains drawn from one sample of a study of blood T cells in healthy people across ages. TCRdb itself ran the 5' RACE reads through MiXCR, one entry per CDR3 protein. The profile shows approximately 820,000 distinct CDR3 sequences, approximately 44% of them singletons. Sequenced: blood. Source of these receptors: a man aged 60 to 69 in good health. CDR3s include the opening cysteine and the closing phenylalanine or tryptophan. Each record gives: V gene, J gene, D gene, clone size, CDR3 DNA, CDR3 protein. D genes are given only for firm matches. Size is stated for part of the rows, as once, few or many counts, or as a class when the clone is expanded.

v_gene: TRBV5-1; j_gene: TRBJ1-1; d_gene: .; abundance: .; CDR3nt: TGCGCCAGCAGCTTGGACAGACAAAAAGCTTTCTTT; CDR3aa: CASSLDRQKAFF
v_gene: TRBV10-3; j_gene: TRBJ2-7; d_gene: .; abundance: .; CDR3nt: TGTGCCATCAGTGACCGTCCCGGGACACCTTGGGCCCAGTACTTC; CDR3aa: CAISDRPGTPWAQYF
v_gene: TRBV29-1; j_gene: TRBJ1-2; d_gene: .; abundance: .; CDR3nt: TGCAGCGTCCCCGGGGGCCCTTTTGGCTACACCTTC; CDR3aa: CSVPGGPFGYTF
v_gene: TRBV5-1; j_gene: TRBJ2-6; d_gene: .; abundance: few; CDR3nt: TGCGCCAGCAGCTTCGGTGGAGCTGGGGCCAACGTCCTGACTTTC; CDR3aa: CASSFGGAGANVLTF
v_gene: TRBV7-2; j_gene: TRBJ1-3; d_gene: .; abundance: .; CDR3nt: TGTGCCAGCAGCTTAGCGTATTCGGGTGTGGGGGGCGGAAACACCATATATTTT; CDR3aa: CASSLAYSGVGGGNTIYF
v_gene: TRBV4-3; j_gene: TRBJ1-2; d_gene: .; abundance: few; CDR3nt: TGCGCCAGCAGCCAAGAAACGGCAGGCCTCCGCGGCTACACCTTC; CDR3aa: CASSQETAGLRGYTF
v_gene: TRBV20-1; j_gene: TRBJ2-3; d_gene: TRBD1; abundance: .; CDR3nt: TGCAGTGCAAGGGGGGACAGGGATCAAGATACGCAGTATTTT; CDR3aa: CSARGDRDQDTQYF
v_gene: TRBV9; j_gene: TRBJ2-1; d_gene: .; abundance: .; CDR3nt: TGTGCCAGCAGCCACCACGGGGTCCCCGGCGTAGATGAGCAGTTCTTC; CDR3aa: CASSHHGVPGVDEQFF
v_gene: TRBV28; j_gene: TRBJ1-1; d_gene: .; abundance: .; CDR3nt: TGTGCCAGCAGTTTAGCGGTCACTGAAGCTTTCTTT; CDR3aa: CASSLAVTEAFF
v_gene: TRBV11-2; j_gene: TRBJ2-4; d_gene: .; abundance: .; CDR3nt: TGTGCCAGCAGCTTGAGTCGAGGGGAAGCCAAAAACATTCAGTACTTC; CDR3aa: CASSLSRGEAKNIQYF
v_gene: TRBV10-3; j_gene: TRBJ1-2; d_gene: TRBD1; abundance: .; CDR3nt: TGTGCCATCAGTGAGCTGGACAGGGGGCGCCGTGGCTACACCTTC; CDR3aa: CAISELDRGRRGYTF
v_gene: TRBV6-1; j_gene: TRBJ2-3; d_gene: TRBD2; abundance: .; CDR3nt: TGTGCCAGCTCCCCTCCCCTAACTAGCGGGGACACAGATACGCAGTATTTT; CDR3aa: CASSPPLTSGDTDTQYF
v_gene: TRBV11-3; j_gene: TRBJ2-1; d_gene: .; abundance: .; CDR3nt: TGTGCCAGCAGCTTAGAATTTTGGGGGGGCCGACGATATGAGCAGTTCTTC; CDR3aa: CASSLEFWGGRRYEQFF
v_gene: TRBV3-1; j_gene: TRBJ2-1; d_gene: .; abundance: many; CDR3nt: TGTGCCAGCAGCCAGTCCGACCTATACAATGAGCAGTTCTTC; CDR3aa: CASSQSDLYNEQFF
v_gene: TRBV7-2; j_gene: TRBJ2-1; d_gene: .; abundance: .; CDR3nt: TGTGCCAGCAGCTTGATGCGGGCCACTTACAATGAGCAGTTCTTC; CDR3aa: CASSLMRATYNEQFF
v_gene: TRBV6-5; j_gene: TRBJ2-7; d_gene: TRBD1; abundance: many; CDR3nt: TGTGCCAGCAGAGGGACAGGCAGCTCCTACGAGCAGTACTTC; CDR3aa: CASRGTGSSYEQYF
v_gene: TRBV12-3/TRBV12-4; j_gene: TRBJ1-5; d_gene: TRBD1; abundance: .; CDR3nt: TGTGCCAGCAGGGGCGACAGGGACAAGGGCAATCAGCCCCAGCATTTT; CDR3aa: CASRGDRDKGNQPQHF
v_gene: TRBV6-1; j_gene: TRBJ2-3; d_gene: TRBD2; abundance: .; CDR3nt: TGTGCCAGCAGGGGTGGGACTAGCGGGGGGCGAGGAGCAGATACGCAGTATTTT; CDR3aa: CASRGGTSGGRGADTQYF
v_gene: TRBV4-1; j_gene: TRBJ2-7; d_gene: TRBD1; abundance: .; CDR3nt: TGCGCCAGCAGCCGCGAGTATACAGGGGGAACGGTAGGATTTTACGAGCAGTACTTC; CDR3aa: CASSREYTGGTVGFYEQYF
v_gene: TRBV20-1; j_gene: TRBJ2-1; d_gene: TRBD2; abundance: .; CDR3nt: TGCAGTGCTGCTAGCGGGCTACAGGGTGAGCAGTTCTTC; CDR3aa: CSAASGLQGEQFF
v_gene: TRBV7-2; j_gene: TRBJ2-5; d_gene: .; abundance: few; CDR3nt: TGTGCCAGCAGCTTAATGAGCGGCCTTCAAGAGACCCAGTACTTC; CDR3aa: CASSLMSGLQETQYF
v_gene: TRBV5-1; j_gene: TRBJ2-7; d_gene: .; abundance: once; CDR3nt: TGCGCCAGCAGCGCGGGACACAGCTCCTACGAGCAGTACTTC; CDR3aa: CASSAGHSSYEQYF
v_gene: TRBV11-3; j_gene: TRBJ2-1; d_gene: .; abundance: .; CDR3nt: TGTGCCAGCAGCTTAGGCGGAAACCCGAGGCAGTTCTTC; CDR3aa: CASSLGGNPRQFF
v_gene: TRBV6-6; j_gene: TRBJ1-4; d_gene: TRBD1; abundance: few; CDR3nt: TGTGCCAGCAGTTATGGGACAGGGGTTGGGCGGAATGAAAAACTGTTTTTT; CDR3aa: CASSYGTGVGRNEKLFF
v_gene: TRBV15; j_gene: TRBJ2-6; d_gene: TRBD1; abundance: .; CDR3nt: TGTACCACCAGCAGGGCCACCGACAGGGGGGTCTCTGGGGCCAACGTCCTGACTTTC; CDR3aa: CTTSRATDRGVSGANVLTF
v_gene: TRBV28; j_gene: TRBJ2-3; d_gene: .; abundance: few; CDR3nt: TGTGCCGCGGAGGGGGGGCTCGCAGATACGCAGTATTTT; CDR3aa: CAAEGGLADTQYF
v_gene: TRBV6-6; j_gene: TRBJ1-1; d_gene: TRBD1; abundance: .; CDR3nt: TGTGCCAGCAGAACGGGACAGGGTGAAGCTTTCTTT; CDR3aa: CASRTGQGEAFF
v_gene: TRBV6-2/TRBV6-3; j_gene: TRBJ2-7; d_gene: .; abundance: .; CDR3nt: TGTGCCAGCAGTCTGGACGGAACAACCTACGAGCAGTACTTC; CDR3aa: CASSLDGTTYEQYF
v_gene: TRBV9; j_gene: TRBJ1-2; d_gene: TRBD1; abundance: .; CDR3nt: TGTGCCAGCAGCGTGGCGACCGGTACAGGGGGCATCGGTGGCTACACCTTC; CDR3aa: CASSVATGTGGIGGYTF
v_gene: TRBV7-2; j_gene: TRBJ1-2; d_gene: .; abundance: .; CDR3nt: TGTGCCAGCAGCCAAGGGCGGGGCCTGCAGGGAAGTGAGAACTATGGCTACACCTTC; CDR3aa: CASSQGRGLQGSENYGYTF
v_gene: TRBV2; j_gene: TRBJ1-4; d_gene: .; abundance: .; CDR3nt: TGTGCCAGCAGTGGCGGCTTTGGGAATGAAAAACTGTTTTTT; CDR3aa: CASSGGFGNEKLFF
v_gene: TRBV29-1; j_gene: TRBJ1-1; d_gene: TRBD1; abundance: .; CDR3nt: TGCAGCGCTACACAGGGGCACGGCACTGAAGCTTTCTTT; CDR3aa: CSATQGHGTEAFF
v_gene: TRBV30; j_gene: TRBJ2-2; d_gene: .; abundance: .; CDR3nt: TGTGCCTGGAGCCTGCGGAACACCGGGGAGCTGTTTTTT; CDR3aa: CAWSLRNTGELFF
v_gene: TRBV18; j_gene: TRBJ2-7; d_gene: .; abundance: many; CDR3nt: TGTGCCAGCTCACCTGCGCAGGTGATCTCCTACGAGCAGTACTTC; CDR3aa: CASSPAQVISYEQYF
v_gene: TRBV12-5; j_gene: TRBJ2-1; d_gene: .; abundance: .; CDR3nt: TGTGCTAGTGGTACCTCGGACAGTCCTGAGCAGTTCTTC; CDR3aa: CASGTSDSPEQFF
v_gene: TRBV12-5; j_gene: TRBJ2-1; d_gene: TRBD2; abundance: .; CDR3nt: TGTGCTAGTGGCCGGGGGGGCCAAGGTCTCTCCTACAATGAGCAGTTCTTC; CDR3aa: CASGRGGQGLSYNEQFF
v_gene: TRBV6-5; j_gene: TRBJ2-3; d_gene: .; abundance: .; CDR3nt: TGTGCCAGCAGCTACAACTACAAAACAGATACGCAGTATTTT; CDR3aa: CASSYNYKTDTQYF
v_gene: TRBV4-3; j_gene: TRBJ2-1; d_gene: .; abundance: .; CDR3nt: TGCGCCAGCAGCCACCTGGCAGGGAGCTCCTACAATGAGCAGTTCTTC; CDR3aa: CASSHLAGSSYNEQFF
v_gene: TRBV6-2/TRBV6-3; j_gene: TRBJ2-5; d_gene: .; abundance: few; CDR3nt: TGTGCCAGCAGTTACACTGGACGCGCGGGGAGAGAGACCCAGTACTTC; CDR3aa: CASSYTGRAGRETQYF
v_gene: TRBV9; j_gene: TRBJ2-5; d_gene: .; abundance: many; CDR3nt: TGTGCCAGCAGCCGGGACATCCAAGAGACCCAGTACTTC; CDR3aa: CASSRDIQETQYF
v_gene: TRBV9; j_gene: TRBJ1-3; d_gene: .; abundance: .; CDR3nt: TGTGCCAGCAGCAATGGACCGCCGGGCTCTGGAAACACCATATATTTT; CDR3aa: CASSNGPPGSGNTIYF
v_gene: TRBV29-1; j_gene: TRBJ2-4; d_gene: .; abundance: many; CDR3nt: TGCAGCGTGGCTGGACAGAAAAACATTCAGTACTTC; CDR3aa: CSVAGQKNIQYF
v_gene: TRBV4-3; j_gene: TRBJ2-3; d_gene: TRBD2; abundance: .; CDR3nt: TGCGCCAGCAGCCAAGATTTTGGATTAGCGGGGGGCACAGATACGCAGTATTTT; CDR3aa: CASSQDFGLAGGTDTQYF
v_gene: TRBV2; j_gene: TRBJ2-1; d_gene: TRBD2; abundance: .; CDR3nt: TGTGCCAGGGCGGGACTAGCGGGGTTCTACAATGAGCAGTTCTTC; CDR3aa: CARAGLAGFYNEQFF
v_gene: TRBV7-2; j_gene: TRBJ1-2; d_gene: TRBD1; abundance: .; CDR3nt: TGTGCCAGCAGCTCAATCGACAGGGGGGGAGGTGGCTACACCTTC; CDR3aa: CASSSIDRGGGGYTF
v_gene: TRBV11-2; j_gene: TRBJ2-7; d_gene: TRBD2; abundance: .; CDR3nt: TGTGCCAGCAGCTTAGTGGGACTAGCCTACGAGCAGTACTTC; CDR3aa: CASSLVGLAYEQYF
v_gene: TRBV20-1; j_gene: TRBJ2-4; d_gene: .; abundance: .; CDR3nt: TGCAGTGCTAGAGATTTTGGGGGGCTGGGTAACATTCAGTACTTC; CDR3aa: CSARDFGGLGNIQYF
v_gene: TRBV7-9; j_gene: TRBJ2-1; d_gene: .; abundance: .; CDR3nt: TGTGCCAGCAGCTTTCGATTTGCGGGCGCAAGCTCCTACAATGAGCAGTTCTTC; CDR3aa: CASSFRFAGASSYNEQFF
v_gene: TRBV9; j_gene: TRBJ2-3; d_gene: .; abundance: many; CDR3nt: TGTGCCAGCAGCGTAGGCGGGGATACGCAGTATTTT; CDR3aa: CASSVGGDTQYF